These T cell receptor beta chains were read from a single sample in a study of T cell repertoires in cytomegalovirus infection. MiXCR, run by TCRdb on the reads, gives a single entry per CDR3 protein. The sample shows fewer than 350,000 distinct CDR3 sequences, 9.5% of them seen only once. Sequencing used PBMCs. The receptors derive from a human donor in good health (CMV status not recorded). Some clones in this sample may be carry-over from other donors' samples. Each CDR3 is given with its conserved first and last residue. A D gene is named only where the DNA matches it firmly. The size entry is marked missing in some rows and otherwise reads once, few, many or a size class.

CDR3: CASSPAGASTDTQYF; DNA: TGTGCCAGCAGCCCAGCGGGGGCCAGCACAGATACGCAGTATTTT; V: TRBV7-2; J: TRBJ2-3; D: TRBD2; size: many
CDR3: CASSLNDYNEQFF; DNA: TGTGCCAGCAGCTTAAATGACTACAATGAGCAGTTCTTC; V: TRBV7-3; J: TRBJ2-1; D: -; size: many
CDR3: CASSPPSLGPQHF; DNA: TGTGCCAGCTCACCACCGTCCCTAGGGCCCCAGCATTTT; V: TRBV18; J: TRBJ1-5; D: -; size: -
CDR3: CASSSGTSDYNEQFF; DNA: TGCGCCAGCAGTTCCGGGACTAGCGACTACAATGAGCAGTTCTTC; V: TRBV4-1; J: TRBJ2-1; D: TRBD2; size: few
CDR3: CASDGGTTINEQFF; DNA: TGTGCCAGCGACGGAGGGACAACAATAAATGAGCAGTTCTTC; V: TRBV7-8; J: TRBJ2-1; D: -; size: many
CDR3: CASSSREVSGANVLTF; DNA: TGTGCCAGTAGTAGCAGGGAGGTCTCTGGGGCCAACGTCCTGACTTTC; V: TRBV19; J: TRBJ2-6; D: -; size: many
CDR3: CSATPAGTSYGYTF; DNA: TGCAGTGCTACCCCCGCCGGGACGAGCTATGGCTACACCTTC; V: TRBV20-1; J: TRBJ1-2; D: -; size: once
CDR3: CAWTGGDGLVNTEAFF; DNA: TGTGCCTGGACGGGGGGGGACGGCTTAGTGAACACTGAAGCTTTCTTT; V: TRBV30; J: TRBJ1-1; D: -; size: -
CDR3: CASSVGQYQETQYF; DNA: TGTGCCAGCAGCGTCGGACAGTACCAAGAGACCCAGTACTTC; V: TRBV5-4; J: TRBJ2-5; D: -; size: few
CDR3: CASSFGGTGAQFF; DNA: TGTGCCAGCAGCTTCGGCGGGACAGGGGCTCAGTTCTTC; V: TRBV5-6; J: TRBJ2-1; D: TRBD1; size: -
CDR3: CASSQQRNYGYTF; DNA: TGTGCCAGCAGTCAACAGCGGAACTATGGCTACACCTTC; V: TRBV6-6; J: TRBJ1-2; D: -; size: -
CDR3: CASSFPRTGPNSPLHF; DNA: TGTGCCAGCAGTTTCCCTCGGACAGGGCCTAATTCACCCCTCCACTTT; V: TRBV27; J: TRBJ1-6; D: TRBD1; size: -
CDR3: CASSRTDAYEQYF; DNA: TGTGCCAGCAGCCGGACAGATGCCTACGAGCAGTACTTC; V: TRBV6-1; J: TRBJ2-7; D: -; size: many
CDR3: CASSEARRTGNQPQHF; DNA: TGTGCCAGCAGTGAAGCGCGGAGGACAGGTAATCAGCCCCAGCATTTT; V: TRBV6-1; J: TRBJ1-5; D: TRBD1; size: many
CDR3: CASSGTVRDTQYF; DNA: TGTGCCAGCAGTGGGACAGTAAGAGATACGCAGTATTTT; V: TRBV27; J: TRBJ2-3; D: TRBD1; size: -
CDR3: CASSQSPVEGNYGYTF; DNA: TGTGCCAGCAGCCAAAGCCCTGTAGAGGGGAACTATGGCTACACCTTC; V: TRBV4-2; J: TRBJ1-2; D: -; size: many
CDR3: CASSSDSSGNTIYF; DNA: TGTGCCAGCAGTTCGGACTCCTCTGGAAACACCATATATTTT; V: TRBV6-1; J: TRBJ1-3; D: -; size: many
CDR3: CSANKPNMGLGTEKLFF; DNA: TGCAGTGCTAATAAACCCAACATGGGATTAGGGACCGAAAAACTGTTTTTT; V: TRBV20-1; J: TRBJ1-4; D: -; size: few